This TCR beta chain was obtained from a study of blood T cell repertoires in COVID-19. V dropped 6 bases and J dropped 2; count of bases not matched to a gene: 4. CDR3 size: 14 residues. Germline CDR1 reads SNHLY; CDR2 reads FYNNEI. The repertoire was sequenced with immunoSEQ multiplex PCR; TCRdb's copy has only in-frame clones and lacks some. This sample has under 200,000 clones; under 80% occur once, and the top ten carry 2.8%. The chain has TRBV2 and TRBJ1-3; 7 nucleotides agree with TRBD1. The receptor was isolated from a man in his 70s with acute or convalescent COVID-19. Input material: peripheral blood. The CDR3 sequence is CASSGQVPGNTIYF. As DNA, the CDR3 is TGTGCCAGCAGCGGACAGGTACCTGGAAACACCATATATTTT.